This T cell receptor beta chain was found in a study of shared clonotypes between healthy human individuals. Study-wide points: Clonotype sharing among donors likely depends on sequencing depth. Across subsets, estimated richness was generally greater for naive than for memory populations. For sorted subsets, rarefaction showed incomplete sequencing despite large depth.

Deep was the level at which the assay was run. Measured with immunoSEQ multiplex PCR; TCRdb has only the in-frame clones, and not every one. The table shows hundreds of thousands of clones, with approximately 79% occurring only once. Of note for this clone: Its antigen is unknown.

Specimen: memory CD4+ T cells sorted from blood. Described subset: CD45RA-negative fraction. The clonotype originates from a woman in her twenties or thirties in good health.

The CDR3 DNA reads TGTGCCATCGCTGCAGCGGGAGGAGAGACCCAGTACTTC. This gives the protein CAIAAAGGETQYF. The J gene is TRBJ2-5, the V gene TRBV10-3, with 9 nucleotides matching TRBD2. Germline CDR1 ENHRY, CDR2 SYGVKD. The CDR3 extends over 13 amino acids. V lost 8 bases, J lost 4 bases, and 5 bases stayed unmatched.